Listed below are T cell receptor beta chains from one sample, sequenced in a study of blood T cell repertoires in COVID-19. The repertoire was sequenced with immunoSEQ multiplex PCR; TCRdb's copy has only in-frame clones and lacks some. This sample has approximately 210,000 clones; 70% to 85% occur once, and the top ten carry over 12%. Source material: PBMCs or T cells enriched from blood (not recorded which). The receptor source for this set is a man aged 35-49 years who had recovered from COVID-19. CDR3s include the opening cysteine and the closing phenylalanine or tryptophan. The D gene is left open where the match is weak. Clone size is stated in some rows and not others, as once, few, many or a class when expanded.

d_gene	j_gene	abundance	v_gene	CDR3aa	CDR3nt
TRBD2	TRBJ2-5	-	TRBV7-8	CASSITLAGGETQYF	TGTGCCAGCAGCATTACACTAGCGGGGGGGGAGACCCAGTACTTC
TRBD2	TRBJ2-2	once	TRBV9	CASSVRGRGSNTGELFF	TGTGCCAGCAGCGTCCGTGGGAGGGGCTCGAACACCGGGGAGCTGTTTTTT
-	TRBJ1-1	-	TRBV20-1	CSAPSGTEAFF	TGCAGTGCTCCTTCAGGGACTGAAGCTTTCTTT
-	TRBJ1-6	-	TRBV3-1/TRBV3-2	CASNLRGGDGGKPLHF	TGTGCCAGCAACTTGAGGGGAGGGGACGGGGGGAAACCCCTCCACTTT
TRBD1	TRBJ2-7	-	TRBV9	CASSPTGTGINEQYF	TGTGCCAGCAGCCCTACCGGGACAGGTATCAACGAGCAGTACTTC
-	TRBJ1-2	-	TRBV3-1/TRBV3-2	CASSLGASYGYTF	TGTGCCAGCAGCCTGGGGGCTAGCTATGGCTACACCTTC
TRBD1	TRBJ1-1	-	TRBV6-5	CASSFHTGDGTEAFF	TGTGCCAGCAGTTTCCACACAGGGGATGGGACTGAAGCTTTCTTT
TRBD1	TRBJ1-5	once	TRBV2	CASRGDRWTGGAPHLQPQHF	TGTGCCAGCAGGGGGGACCGTTGGACAGGAGGGGCCCCCCACTTACAGCCCCAGCATTTT
-	TRBJ1-5	-	TRBV28	CASSPLGGGNQPQHF	TGTGCCAGCAGTCCTCTGGGAGGAGGCAATCAGCCCCAGCATTTT
TRBD1	TRBJ1-6	few	TRBV5-1	CASSLLTGNSPLHF	TGCGCCAGCAGCTTACTGACAGGGAATTCACCCCTCCACTTT
TRBD1	TRBJ1-1	-	TRBV27	CASSSRGQGGGNTEAFF	TGTGCCAGCAGTTCCCGGGGACAGGGGGGGGGAAACACTGAAGCTTTCTTT
-	TRBJ1-4	-	TRBV9	CASSVQALSSEKLFF	TGTGCCAGCAGCGTCCAGGCCCTTAGTTCTGAAAAACTGTTTTTT
-	TRBJ2-2	-	TRBV28	CATTGGADTGELFF	TGTGCCACCACCGGTGGGGCGGACACCGGGGAGCTGTTTTTT
TRBD1	TRBJ2-1	once	TRBV29-1	CSVATGDEQFF	TGCAGCGTTGCCACAGGGGATGAGCAGTTCTTC
TRBD1	TRBJ1-5	-	TRBV27	CASSPIGQGLAQHF	TGTGCCAGCAGCCCAATCGGACAGGGACTGGCCCAGCATTTT
TRBD1	TRBJ1-1	-	TRBV28	CASSLFAGGNTEAFF	TGTGCCAGCAGTTTATTCGCAGGGGGAAACACTGAAGCTTTCTTT
TRBD2	TRBJ2-3	-	TRBV28	CASSLALGLAGDTQYF	TGTGCCAGCAGTTTAGCCCTGGGACTAGCGGGAGATACGCAGTATTTT
TRBD2	TRBJ2-1	-	TRBV6-5	CATIAGGRDNEQFF	TGTGCCACCATAGCGGGGGGGCGCGACAATGAGCAGTTCTTC
TRBD1	TRBJ2-3	-	TRBV18	CASSPGTESTDTQYF	TGTGCCAGCTCACCGGGGACAGAGAGCACAGATACGCAGTATTTT
-	TRBJ2-7	-	TRBV5-8	CASRGVDEQYF	TGTGCCAGCAGAGGAGTTGACGAGCAGTACTTC
-	TRBJ1-1	-	TRBV6-5	CASTHYATGRAEAFF	TGTGCCAGCACCCATTACGCTACAGGGCGGGCTGAAGCTTTCTTT
-	TRBJ1-2	-	TRBV30	CAWSVGADYGYTF	TGTGCCTGGAGTGTAGGGGCAGACTATGGCTACACCTTC
TRBD1	TRBJ2-4	-	TRBV11-2	CASSLGDRENIQYF	TGTGCCAGCAGCTTAGGGGACAGGGAAAACATTCAGTACTTC
TRBD1	TRBJ1-6	-	TRBV7-3	CASSPGTGYSPLHF	TGTGCCAGCAGCCCCGGGACAGGCTATTCACCCCTCCACTTT
TRBD1	TRBJ1-1	-	TRBV29-1	CSADRGHTEAFF	TGCAGCGCAGACAGGGGGCACACTGAAGCTTTCTTT
TRBD2	TRBJ2-1	few	TRBV2	CASRATSGTYNEQFF	TGTGCCAGCAGAGCGACTAGCGGGACATACAATGAGCAGTTCTTC
TRBD2	TRBJ2-3	-	TRBV27	CASSLQLIAGVSDTQYF	TGTGCCAGCAGTTTACAGTTAATAGCGGGAGTCTCAGATACGCAGTATTTT
TRBD1	TRBJ1-6	-	TRBV28	CASNGQGLSPLHF	TGTGCCAGCAACGGACAGGGACTTTCACCCCTCCACTTT
-	TRBJ1-2	few	TRBV28	CASSLGSWGYTF	TGTGCCAGCAGTTTGGGGAGCTGGGGCTACACCTTC
-	TRBJ1-3	-	TRBV7-2	CASSLVTVGSSGNTIYF	TGTGCCAGCAGCTTAGTAACGGTTGGGAGCTCTGGAAACACCATATATTTT
TRBD1	TRBJ1-1	-	TRBV7-9	CASSWGQDTEAFF	TGTGCCAGCAGCTGGGGACAGGACACTGAAGCTTTCTTT
TRBD1	TRBJ1-2	-	TRBV5-1	CASSSQGADGYTF	TGCGCCAGCAGCTCTCAGGGGGCGGATGGCTACACCTTC
TRBD2	TRBJ2-5	-	TRBV5-1	CASSLLAGETQYF	TGCGCCAGCAGCTTACTAGCGGGCGAGACCCAGTACTTC
TRBD2	TRBJ2-7	-	TRBV19	CASSTASGKYEQYF	TGTGCCAGTAGTACGGCTAGCGGCAAATACGAGCAGTACTTC
TRBD1	TRBJ2-1	-	TRBV3-1/TRBV3-2	CASSHTGRSRDSLYNEQFF	TGTGCCAGCAGCCACACCGGCCGAAGTCGGGACAGCTTATACAATGAGCAGTTCTTC
-	TRBJ2-7	-	TRBV19	CASPRSCLYPRSGEQYF	TGTGCCAGCCCCCGGTCCTGCCTGTATCCTAGATCGGGGGAGCAGTACTTC
TRBD1	TRBJ1-2	-	TRBV19	CATRKRAGQGLNYGYTF	TGTGCCACCCGAAAACGTGCGGGACAGGGCCTAAACTATGGCTACACCTTC
TRBD1	TRBJ1-3	once	TRBV29-1	CSVVWGRGLSSGNTIYF	TGCAGCGTTGTCTGGGGCAGGGGGCTCTCCTCTGGAAACACCATATATTTT
TRBD2	TRBJ2-3	-	TRBV9	CASSISTSGKITDTQYF	TGTGCCAGCAGCATATCGACTAGCGGGAAGATCACAGATACGCAGTATTTT
TRBD2	TRBJ2-3	few	TRBV3-1/TRBV3-2	CASSHPIPGLAASTDTQYF	TGTGCCAGCAGCCATCCCATTCCGGGACTAGCGGCCAGCACAGATACGCAGTATTTT
TRBD1	TRBJ1-1	-	TRBV3-1/TRBV3-2	CASSPRTGGEAFF	TGTGCCAGCAGCCCACGGACAGGGGGTGAAGCTTTCTTT
-	TRBJ1-3	-	TRBV9	CASSVEMSGGSRNTIYF	TGTGCCAGCAGCGTAGAGATGTCGGGGGGCTCGAGAAACACCATATATTTT
-	TRBJ1-1	once	TRBV2	CASSYSRAGEAFF	TGTGCCAGCAGTTACTCGAGAGCGGGTGAAGCTTTCTTT
TRBD2	TRBJ2-5	-	TRBV3-1/TRBV3-2	CASSQGVSGGGEETQYF	TGTGCCAGCAGCCAAGGAGTTAGCGGGGGGGGTGAAGAGACCCAGTACTTC
-	TRBJ1-1	-	TRBV5-1	CASSFRETTEAFF	TGCGCCAGCAGCTTCAGGGAAACCACTGAAGCTTTCTTT
TRBD1	TRBJ2-2	-	TRBV15	CATSSGTGDTGELFF	TGTGCCACCAGCAGTGGTACAGGGGACACCGGGGAGCTGTTTTTT
-	TRBJ2-7	-	TRBV5-4	CASSLYRDSNEQYF	TGTGCCAGCAGCTTGTATCGGGACTCCAACGAGCAGTACTTC
TRBD2	TRBJ2-1	-	TRBV29-1	CSVETSGGSNEQFF	TGCAGCGTTGAAACTAGCGGGGGGTCCAATGAGCAGTTCTTC
TRBD1	TRBJ2-7	-	TRBV4-1	CASGNVGTGVWEQYF	TGCGCCAGCGGCAACGTAGGGACAGGGGTCTGGGAGCAGTACTTC
TRBD1	TRBJ1-2	-	TRBV5-1	CASSADRGGYGYTF	TGCGCCAGCAGCGCCGACAGGGGCGGCTATGGCTACACCTTC
-	TRBJ1-4	-	TRBV18	CASSKRGEKLFF	TGTGCCAGCTCCAAAAGGGGGGAAAAACTGTTTTTT
-	TRBJ1-6	-	TRBV5-6	CASSPRGGNSPLHF	TGTGCCAGCAGCCCCAGGGGTGGGAATTCACCCCTCCACTTT
TRBD2	TRBJ2-2	-	TRBV7-8	CASSLERGGSGELFF	TGTGCCAGCAGCTTAGAGCGGGGAGGGTCCGGGGAGCTGTTTTTT